This TCR beta chain was sequenced during a study of T cell responses to AZD1222 COVID-19 vaccine. The study's findings and limits: Among the donors, most were white British and more were female, and clonal diversity was possibly underestimated. No day 14 peak samples; only post-peak repertoires were characterized. Spike-wide vaccine-associated CD4 TCRs dominated at 160-218 and 743-854.

This CDR3 contains 19 residues. Germline lookup yields CDR1 SGHRS and CDR2 YFSETQ. V dropped 0 bases and J dropped 0; count of bases not matched to a gene: 5. To note about this clone: Its specificity is not known.

The protocol was immunoSEQ multiplex PCR, while the TCRdb copy is restricted to in-frame clones and leaves out a portion. The sample has 150,000 to 200,000 clones, approximately 94% seen once; the top ten hold about 9.2%. The sample here was peripheral blood, taken on day 0 of AZD1222 vaccination. This TCR came from an adult in good health. V and J are TRBV5-1 and TRBJ2-2; 13 bases are shared with TRBD2. The CDR3 region has the DNA TGCGCCAGCAGCTTGGGCGGTACTAGCGGGAGGGCGAACACCGGGGAGCTGTTTTTT. Amino acids: CASSLGGTSGRANTGELFF.